The clone carrying this TCR beta chain was seen only once. Its antigen is unknown. This sample is part of a study of siplizumab effects on memory and regulatory T cells. CDR1 is LGHNA, CDR2 YSLEER, per germline. V lost 0 bases, J lost 4 bases, and 21 bases lay in between. The CDR3 spans 18 residues. Study results and limitations: Naive-or-memory phenotypes were unassignable for roughly 75-96% of proliferating CD4+ or CD8+ clones. With siplizumab, cumulative frequency of CD4+ memory-derived alloreactive sequences dropped significantly. Most alloreactive clones went unmapped to unstimulated subsets; only a minor fraction mapped.

It was about 10^5 TCR templates that were assayed per sample. The data were produced by immunoSEQ multiplex PCR, yet TCRdb's version contains in-frame clones alone and is incomplete. The sample has 70,000 or so clones, about 87% seen once. What was sequenced was Tregs sorted from blood. The chain employs TRBV4-3 and TRBJ1-2; D possibly corresponds to TRBD1 (6 bases). The sequence was collected from a human donor in good health. The CDR3 region is CASSQDLGGASGGYGYTF. In DNA, the CDR3 is TGCGCCAGCAGCCAAGACTTAGGGGGGGCCTCAGGCGGCTATGGCTACACCTTC.